This passage covers 5 T cell receptor beta chains from one sample sequenced in a study of T cell responses to AZD1222 COVID-19 vaccine. Profiling relied on immunoSEQ multiplex PCR, and the TCRdb table lists in-frame clones only, not all of them. The sample lists roughly 120,000 clones, over 75% occurring once. Source: peripheral blood, taken on day 0 of AZD1222 vaccination. These receptors were taken from an adult in good health.

This clone has only one observation. V gene TRBV6-5 combines with J gene TRBJ1-4; the D gene is possibly TRBD1 (6 bases). Germline lookup yields CDR1 MNHEY and CDR2 SVGAGI. The length of the CDR3 is 15 residues. Trimming removed 6 bases at V and 6 bases at J, with 17 bases between. This chain's CDR3 is CASRKTTGLDEKLFF. CDR3 nucleotide sequence: TGTGCCAGCAGAAAAACGACAGGATTGGATGAAAAACTGTTTTTT.

The rearrangement links TRBV7-2 to TRBJ2-7; unclear D gene. Per the germline V gene, CDR1 is SGHTA and CDR2 is FQGNSA. Trimming removed 5 bases at V and 7 bases at J, with 9 bases between. The CDR3 is 11 residues long. CDR3 protein: CASSPRREQYF. The CDR3 bases are TGTGCCAGCAGCCCCCGTAGGGAGCAGTACTTC.

The J gene is TRBJ1-4, the V gene TRBV18; D possibly corresponds to TRBD1 (6 bases). The CDR3 spans 16 residues. Germline V gene lookup returns CDR1 KGHSH and CDR2 LQKENI. Trimming took off 5 bases at V and 5 bases at J, with 18 bases between the two ends. In nucleotides, the CDR3 is TGTGCCAGCTCATCCGGACAGACGGGCCTAAATGAAAAACTGTTTTTT. It specifies CASSSGQTGLNEKLFF.

V is TRBV28 and J is TRBJ2-7; D ambiguous. Germline CDR1 is MDHEN and CDR2 is SYDVKM. Trimming took off 7 bases at V and 0 bases at J, with 19 bases between the two ends. This CDR3 spans 16 amino acids. Written as DNA, the CDR3 is TGTGCCAGCATCGACACGACGGGCAGGAGCTCCTACGAGCAGTACTTC. Translation gives CASIDTTGRSSYEQYF.

This chain links TRBV9 with TRBJ2-1; D unresolved. The germline V gene encodes CDR1 SGDLS and CDR2 YYNGEE. V dropped 0 bases and J dropped 3 bases, with 10 bases sitting between them. The CDR3 extends over 15 amino acids. The CDR3 bases are TGTGCCAGCAGCGTAGGAGGCAGTTACTACAATGAGCAGTTCTTC. It yields the protein CASSVGGSYYNEQFF.